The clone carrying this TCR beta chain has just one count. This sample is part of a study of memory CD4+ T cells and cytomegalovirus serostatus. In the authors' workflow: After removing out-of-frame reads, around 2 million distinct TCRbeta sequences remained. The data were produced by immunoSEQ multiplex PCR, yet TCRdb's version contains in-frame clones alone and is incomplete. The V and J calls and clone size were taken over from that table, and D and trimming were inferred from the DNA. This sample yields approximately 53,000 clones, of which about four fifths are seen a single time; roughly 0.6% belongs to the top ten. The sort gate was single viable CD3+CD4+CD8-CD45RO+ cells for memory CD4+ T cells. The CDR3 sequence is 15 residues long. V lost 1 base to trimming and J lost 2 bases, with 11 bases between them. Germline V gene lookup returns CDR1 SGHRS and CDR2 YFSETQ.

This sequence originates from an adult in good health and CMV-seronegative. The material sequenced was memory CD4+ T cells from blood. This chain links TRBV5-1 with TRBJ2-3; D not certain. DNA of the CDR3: TGCGCCAGCAGCTTGTTAGGCGCGAACACAGATACGCAGTATTTT. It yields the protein CASSLLGANTDTQYF.